This T cell receptor (beta chain) was profiled in a study of Graves' ophthalmopathy and Graves' hyperthyroidism. This clonotype was picked up many times. Its antigen is currently unknown. Trimming removed 7 bases at V and 3 bases at J, with 6 bases between. CDR3 length: 10 amino acids. Per germline, CDR1 DFQATT and CDR2 SNEGSKA (reference sequence). As the template, RNA transcripts were used to amplify TCR beta CDR3 regions. The library came from an HTBI-primed first-round RT-PCR and a second-round multiplex PCR. TCRdb ran MiXCR on the multiplex PCR reads and lists one entry per CDR3 protein. The sample consists of fewer than 400,000 distinct CDR3 sequences, roughly 18% of them appearing once. Where ophthalmopathy was present, donors had moderate-to-severe activity, CAS ≥3, NOSPECS ≥4 and duration under 3 months. Regarding the study as a whole: A model built from 13 signatures distinguished ophthalmopathy from stable hyperthyroidism with about 86% sensitivity and about 80% specificity.

The receptor comes from a young woman with Graves' ophthalmopathy. Sequencing used peripheral blood. J is TRBJ2-5 and V is TRBV20-1; D is unclear. CDR3 loop: CSVGKETQYF. CDR3 DNA sequence: TGCAGTGTCGGAAAAGAGACCCAGTACTTC.